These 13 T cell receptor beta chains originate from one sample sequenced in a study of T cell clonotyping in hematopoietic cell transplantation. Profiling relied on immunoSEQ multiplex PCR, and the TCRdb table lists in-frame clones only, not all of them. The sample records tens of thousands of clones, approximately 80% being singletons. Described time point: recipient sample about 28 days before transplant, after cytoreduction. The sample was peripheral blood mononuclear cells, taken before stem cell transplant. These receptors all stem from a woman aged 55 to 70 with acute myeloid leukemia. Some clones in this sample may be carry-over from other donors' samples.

The CDR3 spells CASSSLAGDNEQFF. For the CDR3, the DNA is TGTGCCAGCAGCTCCCTAGCGGGGGACAATGAGCAGTTCTTC. The chain is built from TRBV7-6 and TRBJ2-1, with TRBD2 matching over 10 bases. In germline, CDR1 is SGHVS, CDR2 FNYEAQ. This CDR3 region has 14 residues. V shed 4 bases and J 5 bases; nucleotides not matched to a gene: 2.

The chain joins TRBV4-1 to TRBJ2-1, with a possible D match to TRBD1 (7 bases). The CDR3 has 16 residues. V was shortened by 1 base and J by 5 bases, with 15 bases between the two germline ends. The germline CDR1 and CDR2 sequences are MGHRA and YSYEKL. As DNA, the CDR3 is TGCGCCAGCAGCCAAGTTAGGGGGCGGGGCCACAATGAGCAGTTCTTC. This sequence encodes CASSQVRGRGHNEQFF.

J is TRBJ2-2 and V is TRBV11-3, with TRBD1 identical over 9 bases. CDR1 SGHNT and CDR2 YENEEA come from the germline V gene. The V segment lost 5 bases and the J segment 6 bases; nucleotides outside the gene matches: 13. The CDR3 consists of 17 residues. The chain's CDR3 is CASSHGMGQGSSGELFF. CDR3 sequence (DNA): TGTGCCAGCAGCCACGGCATGGGACAGGGCAGTTCCGGGGAGCTGTTTTTT.

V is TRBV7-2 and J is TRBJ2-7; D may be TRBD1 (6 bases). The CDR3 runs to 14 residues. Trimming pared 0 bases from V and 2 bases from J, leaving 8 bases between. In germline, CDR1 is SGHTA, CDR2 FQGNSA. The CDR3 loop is CASSLAQGTYEQYF. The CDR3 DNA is TGTGCCAGCAGCTTAGCTCAGGGGACCTACGAGCAGTACTTC.

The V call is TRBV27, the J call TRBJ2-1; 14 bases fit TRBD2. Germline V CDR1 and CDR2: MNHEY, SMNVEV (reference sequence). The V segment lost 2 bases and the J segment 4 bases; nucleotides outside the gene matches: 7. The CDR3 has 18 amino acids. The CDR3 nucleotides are TGTGCCAGCAGTTTAAACAGGGGACTAGCGGGGGAGTACAATGAGCAGTTCTTC. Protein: CASSLNRGLAGEYNEQFF.

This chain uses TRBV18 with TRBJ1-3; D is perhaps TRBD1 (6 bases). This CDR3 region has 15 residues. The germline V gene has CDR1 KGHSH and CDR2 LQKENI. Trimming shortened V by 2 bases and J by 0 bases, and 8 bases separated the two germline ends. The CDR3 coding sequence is TGTGCCAGCTCACCAGGGGGCTACTCTGGAAACACCATATATTTT. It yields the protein CASSPGGYSGNTIYF.

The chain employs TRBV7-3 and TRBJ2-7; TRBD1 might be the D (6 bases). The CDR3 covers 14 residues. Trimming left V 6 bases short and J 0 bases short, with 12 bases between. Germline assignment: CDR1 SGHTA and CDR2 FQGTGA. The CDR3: CASSLQGGSYEQYF. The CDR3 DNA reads TGTGCCAGCAGTCTACAGGGCGGCTCCTACGAGCAGTACTTC.

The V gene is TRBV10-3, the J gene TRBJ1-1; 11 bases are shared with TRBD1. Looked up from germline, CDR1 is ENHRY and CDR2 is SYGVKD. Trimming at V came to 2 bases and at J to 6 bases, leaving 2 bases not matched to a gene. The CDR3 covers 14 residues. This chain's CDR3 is CAISEAGQGAEAFF. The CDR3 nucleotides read TGTGCCATCAGTGAGGCGGGACAGGGGGCTGAAGCTTTCTTT.

The CDR3 region has the DNA TGTGCCAGCAGTTACTGGGGGGGCTACTCCTACGAGCAGTACTTC. Encoded protein: CASSYWGGYSYEQYF. This sequence joins TRBV6-5 and TRBJ2-7; a weak D match, TRBD2 (7 bases). The germline gives CDR1 MNHEY, CDR2 SVGAGI. The CDR3 runs to 15 residues. Trimming cost V 1 base and J 0 bases, with 10 bases left between them.

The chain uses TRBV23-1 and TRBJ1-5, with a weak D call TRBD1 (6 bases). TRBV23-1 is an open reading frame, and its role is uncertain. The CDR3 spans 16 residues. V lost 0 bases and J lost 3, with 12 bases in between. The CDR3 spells CASSQSLAGANQPQHF. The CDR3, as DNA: TGCGCCAGCAGTCAATCCTTGGCAGGGGCCAATCAGCCCCAGCATTTT.

CDR3 DNA: TGTGCCAGCAGCTGGAGCCGGGAGCAGTACTTC. It specifies CASSWSREQYF. The chain couples TRBV7-2 to TRBJ2-7; D not resolved. Trimming shortened V by 4 bases and J by 7 bases, and 8 bases separated the two germline ends. The CDR3 length is 11 residues. Germline CDR1 reads SGHTA; CDR2 reads FQGNSA.

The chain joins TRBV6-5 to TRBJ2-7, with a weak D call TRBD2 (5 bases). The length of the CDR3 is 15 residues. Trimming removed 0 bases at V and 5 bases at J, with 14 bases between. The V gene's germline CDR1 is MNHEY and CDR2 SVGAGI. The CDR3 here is CASSYSSLAGDEQYF. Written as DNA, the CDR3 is TGTGCCAGCAGTTACTCGAGTCTAGCTGGCGACGAGCAGTACTTC.

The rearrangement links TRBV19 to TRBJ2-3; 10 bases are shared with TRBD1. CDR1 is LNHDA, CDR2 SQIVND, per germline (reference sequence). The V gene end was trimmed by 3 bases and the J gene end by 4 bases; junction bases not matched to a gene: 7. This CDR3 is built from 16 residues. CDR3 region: CASSIPGQGSADTQYF. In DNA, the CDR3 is TGTGCCAGTAGTATCCCGGGACAGGGGAGCGCAGATACGCAGTATTTT.